This entry describes one T cell receptor beta chain. Trimming took off 2 bases at V and 0 bases at J, with 5 bases between the two ends. From germline, CDR1 is MNHEY and CDR2 SVGAGI. CDR3 length equals 14 residues. The data were taken from a study of blood T cell repertoires in COVID-19. Clones were read by immunoSEQ multiplex PCR, and TCRdb kept only the in-frame ones, dropping some. The sample has roughly 150,000 clones; 75% to 90% are singletons. The chain recombines TRBV6-5 with TRBJ1-3; D is ambiguous. This TCR was recovered from a middle-aged man who had recovered from COVID-19. Source material: PBMCs or T cells enriched from blood (not recorded which). CDR3 sequence: CASSYGRSGNTIYF. The DNA of the CDR3 is TGTGCCAGCAGTTACGGGCGCTCTGGAAACACCATATATTTT.